Below, 22 T cell receptor beta chains from the same sample are listed, as sequenced in a study of blood T cell repertoires in COVID-19. This table comes from immunoSEQ multiplex PCR, and its TCRdb copy is limited to in-frame clones, with some not included. The data show 75,000 to 90,000 clones, around 84% seen once. The sample was peripheral blood. All receptors derive from an elderly man with active or convalescent COVID-19.

This rearrangement joins TRBV29-1 to TRBJ2-3, with 7 bases matching TRBD1. The CDR3 runs 14 residues. The germline gives CDR1 SQVTM, CDR2 ANQGSEA. The V and J ends lost 1 base and 2 bases, in that order; junction bases with no gene match: 3. The CDR3 bases are TGCAGCGTTGAAGGACAGGGAAACACAGATACGCAGTATTTT. Translating gives CSVEGQGNTDTQYF.

J is TRBJ1-4 and V is TRBV20-1, with D maybe TRBD1 (6 bases). Germline V gene lookup returns CDR1 DFQATT and CDR2 SNEGSKA (reference sequence). The ends were cut back, 3 bases at V and 10 bases at J, with 18 bases in the middle. The CDR3 sequence is 14 residues long. The CDR3 here is CSASSGQSLGKLFF. Written as DNA, the CDR3 is TGCAGTGCTAGTTCGGGACAAAGTCTCGGAAAACTGTTTTTT.

J is TRBJ1-5 and V is TRBV19; 7 nucleotides agree with TRBD1. The CDR3 totals 14 residues. V dropped 8 bases and J dropped 6; count of bases not matched to a gene: 10. Germline V gives CDR1 LNHDA, CDR2 SQIVND (reference sequence). The CDR3 coding sequence is TGTGCCAGTGGGCAGGGGGGCATGGCTCAGCCCCAGCATTTT. It is translated as CASGQGGMAQPQHF.

The chain has TRBV4-1 and TRBJ1-2, with D maybe TRBD1 (6 bases). V was trimmed by 0 bases and J by 4 bases, leaving 15 bases between them. This CDR3 comprises 16 residues. Germline-derived CDR1 and CDR2 are MGHRA and YSYEKL. CDR3 in amino acids: CASSQDVERQAYGYTF. DNA for the CDR3: TGCGCCAGCAGCCAAGACGTGGAGAGACAGGCCTATGGCTACACCTTC.

This clone is a singleton in its sample. V usage is TRBV6-4 and J usage is TRBJ2-2, with TRBD1 identical over 8 bases. Germline values: CDR1 MRHNA, CDR2 SNTAGT. The junction had 11 bases not matched to a gene; V was cut back by 6 bases and J by 8 bases. The CDR3 consists of 15 residues. The CDR3, as DNA: TGTGCCAGCAGAGTCGACAGGGGCTATTCTGGGGAGCTGTTTTTT. Translating it yields CASRVDRGYSGELFF.

This clone was counted only a few times. The V and J genes are TRBV7-2 and TRBJ2-5; the D gene is possibly TRBD1 (5 bases). The CDR3 is made up of 13 amino acids. Trimming stripped 3 bases from V and 10 bases from J, with 15 bases between. Germline V CDR1 and CDR2: SGHTA, FQGNSA. As DNA, the CDR3 is TGTGCCAGCAGCTTCGACAGCCCCAGTTTCCAGTACTTC. It codes for CASSFDSPSFQYF.

J is TRBJ2-1 and V is TRBV9, with a weak D call TRBD2 (6 bases). Germline CDR1 is SGDLS and CDR2 is YYNGEE. V was clipped by 0 bases and J by 7 bases, with 14 bases between them. The CDR3 spans 15 residues. CDR3 DNA sequence: TGTGCCAGCAGCGTAGCTTTCGGGAGCTGGAATGAGCAGTTCTTC. This codes for CASSVAFGSWNEQFF.

CDR3 nucleotide sequence: TGTGCCAGCAGTTCCCCAGGCATTGAGGGTTACGAGCAGTACGTC. This translates into CASSSPGIEGYEQYV. The V and J genes are TRBV28 and TRBJ2-7; perhaps TRBD2 as D (5 bases). The V end was cut by 4 bases, the J end by 4 bases, with 17 bases between. Germline CDR1 and CDR2: MDHEN and SYDVKM. The CDR3 has 15 amino acids.

The chain carries TRBV11-2 and TRBJ1-1; 7 bases are shared with TRBD1. CDR3 length: 13 amino acids. After removal of 5 bases from V and 5 bases from J, the junction contained 5 bases not matched to a gene. CDR1 SGHAT and CDR2 FQNNGV come from the germline V gene. The DNA for the CDR3 is TGTGCCAGCAGCATACAGGGGTATACTGAAGCTTTCTTT. Its translation is CASSIQGYTEAFF.

The chain couples TRBV9 to TRBJ1-1; unclear D gene. Germline CDR1 reads SGDLS; CDR2 reads YYNGEE. The V end lost 0 bases, the J end lost 7 bases, and 7 bases lay between the germline ends. This CDR3 is built from 12 residues. The CDR3 sequence: CASSVVGGEAFF. The DNA for the CDR3 is TGTGCCAGCAGCGTAGTGGGAGGTGAAGCTTTCTTT. The entire variable domain, with the rest obtained from reference TRBV9 and TRBJ1-1, is as follows: DSGVTQTPKHLITATGQRVTLRCSPRSGDLSVYWYQQSLDQGLQFLIQYYNGEERAKGNILERFSAQQFPDLHSELNLSSLELGDSALYFCASSVVGGEAFFGQGTRLTVV.

The V and J genes are TRBV3-1 (or the pseudogene TRBV3-2) and TRBJ2-2, with 9 bases identical to TRBD1. The V segment lost 4 bases and the J segment 3 bases; nucleotides outside the gene matches: 15. This CDR3 is 19 amino acids long. Germline V lookup: CDR1 LGHDT, CDR2 YNNKEL (reference sequence). The CDR3 protein is CASSLLGQGGSVYTGELFF. DNA of the CDR3: TGTGCCAGCAGCCTCCTGGGACAGGGTGGATCGGTATACACCGGGGAGCTGTTTTTT.

This sequence joins TRBV24-1 and TRBJ1-4, with 8 bases identical to TRBD1. Germline lookup yields CDR1 KGHDR and CDR2 SFDVKD. The CDR3 is 16 amino acids. Trimming removed 1 base from V and 8 bases from J; junction bases left unmatched: 8. CDR3 loop: CATSDFVGTGPEKLFF. Here the CDR3 DNA reads TGTGCCACCAGTGATTTTGTGGGGACAGGTCCGGAAAAACTGTTTTTT.

The chain joins TRBV19 to TRBJ1-1; no definite D call. The ends were cut back, 5 bases at V and 1 base at J, with 8 bases in the middle. The CDR3 is 13 amino acids. Germline lookup yields CDR1 LNHDA and CDR2 SQIVND (reference sequence). CDR3: CASSSQKNTEAFF. DNA for the CDR3: TGTGCCAGTAGTTCACAGAAGAACACTGAAGCTTTCTTT.

This sequence joins TRBV3-1 (or the pseudogene TRBV3-2) and TRBJ2-5, with TRBD1 matching 9 bases. V dropped 2 bases and J dropped 2; count of bases not matched to a gene: 6. Germline V gene sequence: CDR1 LGHDT, CDR2 YNNKEL (reference sequence). This CDR3 is built from 16 residues. The CDR3 nucleotides read TGTGCCAGCAGCCAACCCCTCGGACAGGGGCAAGAGACCCAGTACTTC. It yields the protein CASSQPLGQGQETQYF.

V and J are TRBV4-2 and TRBJ1-3, with D uncertain. V was shortened by 5 bases and J by 0 bases, with 11 bases between the two germline ends. The CDR3 spans 15 residues. Germline CDR1 LGHNA, CDR2 YNFKEQ. The CDR3 sequence is CASSSQAHSGNTIYF. CDR3 bases: TGTGCCAGCAGCTCCCAGGCGCACTCTGGAAACACCATATATTTT.

The gene calls are TRBV5-5 and TRBJ2-1; D gene uncertain. The CDR3 runs 11 residues. Germline V CDR1 and CDR2: SGHKS, YYEKEE (reference sequence). The V gene lost 3 bases and the J gene lost 6 bases, with 4 bases spanning the gap. CDR3 residues: CASSYLNEQFF. The CDR3 bases are TGTGCCAGCAGCTATCTCAATGAGCAGTTCTTC.

The chain links TRBV29-1 to TRBJ1-3; D remains unclear. From germline, CDR1 is SQVTM and CDR2 ANQGSEA. V lost 3 bases and J lost 3, with 3 bases in between. This CDR3 contains 11 residues. Here the CDR3 reads CSVERGNTIYF. In DNA, the CDR3 is TGCAGCGTTGAGCGTGGAAACACCATATATTTT.

The chain links TRBV19 to TRBJ1-2, with D possibly being TRBD1 (6 bases). The CDR3 is 14 amino acids. The V end lost 4 bases, the J end lost 8 bases, and 17 bases lay between the germline ends. Germline V CDR1 and CDR2: LNHDA, SQIVND (reference sequence). CDR3 bases: TGTGCCAGTAGTAGTAGTCCAGGGGTGAGCGGCTACACCTTC. This codes for CASSSSPGVSGYTF. The full variable domain, completed using reference TRBV19 and TRBJ1-2, is DGGITQSPKYLFRKEGQNVTLSCEQNLNHDAMYWYRQDPGQGLRLIYYSQIVNDFQKGDIAEGYSVSREKKESFPLTVTSAQKNPTAFYLCASSSSPGVSGYTFGSGTRLTVV.

Comment on this clone: A junction end diverges from the germline sequence, so it may reflect a read error. The chain couples TRBV5-1 to TRBJ1-1; D may be TRBD1 (6 bases). The CDR3 is 12 amino acids. CDR1 and CDR2 (germline): SGHRS, YFSETQ. CDR3 nucleotides: TGCGCCAGCAGCTTGGGGGACACCGAAGCTTTCTTT. Its protein is CASSLGDTEAFF.

The J gene is TRBJ2-1, the V gene TRBV4-1; 9 bases align to TRBD1. The germline V gene encodes CDR1 MGHRA and CDR2 YSYEKL. V dropped 2 bases and J dropped 4; count of bases not matched to a gene: 12. This CDR3 is 18 amino acids long. The CDR3 region has the DNA TGCGCCAGCAGCCAAACGTGGACAGGGGAGACCCATTACAATGAGCAGTTCTTC. Translated: CASSQTWTGETHYNEQFF.

CDR3 bases: TGTGCCAGTACCGATCCATACAGCTCCACCGGGGAGCTGTTTTTT. This translates into CASTDPYSSTGELFF. V gene TRBV19 combines with J gene TRBJ2-2; no clear D gene. The CDR3 runs 15 residues. V was pared by 7 bases and J by 4 bases, with 16 bases between. Germline CDR1 and CDR2: LNHDA and SQIVND (reference sequence).

This chain uses TRBV5-6 with TRBJ1-2; D uncertain. Per the germline V gene, CDR1 is SGHDT and CDR2 is YYEEEE. CDR3 size: 12 residues. With 2 bases removed from V and 7 bases from J, the gap between germline ends came to 9 bases. The CDR3 loop reads CASSLIPGGYTF. In DNA, the CDR3 is TGTGCCAGCAGCTTAATCCCAGGTGGCTACACCTTC.